This T cell receptor beta chain was obtained from a study of vaccination and CD4 T cells after COVID-19. Looking at the study overall: Samples were taken after vaccination, a median of approximately 70 days after dose two, with a range of 14 to 241. Control cultures, each given a CEFX pool, an HIV-1 Nef pool, or no peptide, were included. Whole-study results and caveats: SARS-CoV-2-reactive clonotype medians increased from around 19 to 38, not significantly.

Treatment described: roughly ten-day PBMC culture with coronavirus spike peptide pools or control peptides (ViraFEST assay). The unexposed donor provided CD4+ T cells, which were taken before the COVID-19 pandemic (2011-2018). Peptide pools at approximately 10 ug/ml and IL-2 at around 10 IU/ml were added to cultures of a few million PBMCs per well. The assay that was used to sequence DNA from cultured CD4+ T cells was the Oncomine TCR Beta short-read assay. TCRdb re-called the PCR reads through MiXCR, storing one row per CDR3 protein. The sample has approximately 6,400 distinct CDR3 sequences, nearly 50% seen once; the top ten hold 26%. About this clonotype: What it binds is not known.

The V segment lost 8 bases and the J segment 0 bases; nucleotides outside the gene matches: 9. Germline V lookup: CDR1 SEHNR, CDR2 FQNEAQ (reference sequence). The length of the CDR3 is 16 residues. The rearrangement joins TRBV7-9 to TRBJ2-1; 8 nucleotides line up with TRBD2. The sequence came from a human donor in good health. The sequencing input was CD4+ T cells from blood, cultured in vitro. In DNA, the CDR3 is TGTGCCAGCGGGATGCTGCGGGGGGACTCCTACAATGAGCAGTTCTTC. Protein sequence: CASGMLRGDSYNEQFF.